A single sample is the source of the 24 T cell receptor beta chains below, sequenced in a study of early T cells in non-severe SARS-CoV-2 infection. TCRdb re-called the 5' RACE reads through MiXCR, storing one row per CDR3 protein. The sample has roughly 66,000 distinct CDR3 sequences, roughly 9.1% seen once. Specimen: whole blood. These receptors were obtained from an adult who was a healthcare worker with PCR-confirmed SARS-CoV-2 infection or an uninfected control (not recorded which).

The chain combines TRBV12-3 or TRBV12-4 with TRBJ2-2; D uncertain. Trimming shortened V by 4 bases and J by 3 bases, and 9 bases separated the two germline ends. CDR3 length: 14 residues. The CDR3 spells CASSSISYTGELFF. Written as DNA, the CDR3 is TGTGCCAGCAGTTCTATCTCTTACACCGGGGAGCTGTTTTTT.

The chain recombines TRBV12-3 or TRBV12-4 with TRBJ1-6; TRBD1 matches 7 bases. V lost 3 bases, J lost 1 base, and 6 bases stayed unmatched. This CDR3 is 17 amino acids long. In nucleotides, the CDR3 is TGTGCCAGCAGTTTCCGACAGGGAGGGTCCTATAATTCACCCCTCCACTTT. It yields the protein CASSFRQGGSYNSPLHF.

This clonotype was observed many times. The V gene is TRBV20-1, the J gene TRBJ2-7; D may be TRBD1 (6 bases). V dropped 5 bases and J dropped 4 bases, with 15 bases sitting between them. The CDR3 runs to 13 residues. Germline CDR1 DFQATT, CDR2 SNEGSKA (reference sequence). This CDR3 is CSAPPGTIYEQYF. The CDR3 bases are TGCAGTGCTCCCCCCGGGACAATATACGAGCAGTACTTC.

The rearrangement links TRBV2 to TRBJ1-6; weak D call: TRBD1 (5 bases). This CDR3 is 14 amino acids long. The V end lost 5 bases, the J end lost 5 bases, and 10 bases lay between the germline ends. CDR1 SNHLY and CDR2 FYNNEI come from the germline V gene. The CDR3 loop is CASSMRQNNSPLHF. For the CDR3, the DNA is TGTGCCAGCAGTATGAGACAGAATAATTCACCCCTCCACTTT.

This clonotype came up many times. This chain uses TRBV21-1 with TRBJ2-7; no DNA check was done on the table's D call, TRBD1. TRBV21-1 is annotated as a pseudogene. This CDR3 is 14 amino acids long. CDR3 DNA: TGTGCTAGCAGCCCGGGATCCCTAACCTACGAGCAGTACTTC. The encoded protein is CASSPGSLTYEQYF.

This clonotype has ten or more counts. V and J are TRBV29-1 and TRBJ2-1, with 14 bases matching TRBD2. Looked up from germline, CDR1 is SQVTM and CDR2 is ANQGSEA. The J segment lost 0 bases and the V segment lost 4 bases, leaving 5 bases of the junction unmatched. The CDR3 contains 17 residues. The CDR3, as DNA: TGCAGCGTTGTAGGACTAGCGGGAGGAAGCTCCTACAATGAGCAGTTCTTC. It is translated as CSVVGLAGGSSYNEQFF.

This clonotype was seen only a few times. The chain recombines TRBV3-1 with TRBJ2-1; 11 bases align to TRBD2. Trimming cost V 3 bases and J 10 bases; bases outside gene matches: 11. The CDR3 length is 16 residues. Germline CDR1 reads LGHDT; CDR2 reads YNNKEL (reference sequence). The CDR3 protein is CASSQSGTSGLGEQFF. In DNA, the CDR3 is TGTGCCAGCAGCCAGTCCGGGACTAGCGGTTTAGGGGAGCAGTTCTTC.

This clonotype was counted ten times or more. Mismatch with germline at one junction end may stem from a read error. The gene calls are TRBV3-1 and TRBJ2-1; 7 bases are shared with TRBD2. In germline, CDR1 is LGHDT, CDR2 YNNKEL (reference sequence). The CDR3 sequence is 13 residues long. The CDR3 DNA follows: TGTGCCAGCAGCCATTATCAGCGGGACCGAGTCTACTTC. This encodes CASSHYQRDRVYF.

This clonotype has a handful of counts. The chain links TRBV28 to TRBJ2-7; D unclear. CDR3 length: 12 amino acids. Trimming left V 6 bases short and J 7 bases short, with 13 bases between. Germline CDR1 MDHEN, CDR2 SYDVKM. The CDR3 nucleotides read TGTGCCAGCAGCCTATATGGTAGAGAGCAGTACTTC. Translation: CASSLYGREQYF.

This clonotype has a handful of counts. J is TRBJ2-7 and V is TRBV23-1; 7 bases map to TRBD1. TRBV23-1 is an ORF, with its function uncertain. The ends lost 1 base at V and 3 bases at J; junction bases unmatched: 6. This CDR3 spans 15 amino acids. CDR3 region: CASSQWDSLYYEQYF. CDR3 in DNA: TGCGCCAGCAGTCAATGGGACAGCCTTTACTACGAGCAGTACTTC.

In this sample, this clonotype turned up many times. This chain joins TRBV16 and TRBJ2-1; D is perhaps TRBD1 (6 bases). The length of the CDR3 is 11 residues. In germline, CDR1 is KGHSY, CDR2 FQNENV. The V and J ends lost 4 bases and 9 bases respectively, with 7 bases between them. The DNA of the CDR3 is TGTGCCAGCAGCCGAGGGGGTGAGCAGTTCTTC. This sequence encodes CASSRGGEQFF.

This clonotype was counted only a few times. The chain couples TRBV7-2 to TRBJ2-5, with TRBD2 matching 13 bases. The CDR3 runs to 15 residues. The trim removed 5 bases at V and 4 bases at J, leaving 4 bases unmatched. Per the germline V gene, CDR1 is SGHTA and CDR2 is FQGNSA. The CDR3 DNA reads TGTGCCAGCAGCCCCCGGACTAGCGGGAGAGAGACCCAGTACTTC. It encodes CASSPRTSGRETQYF.

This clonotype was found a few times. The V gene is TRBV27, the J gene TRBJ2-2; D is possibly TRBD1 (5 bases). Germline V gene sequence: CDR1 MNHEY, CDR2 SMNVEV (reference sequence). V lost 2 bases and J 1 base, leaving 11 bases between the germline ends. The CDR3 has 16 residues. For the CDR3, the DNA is TGTGCCAGCAGTTTAAGGACACTAAGGAACACCGGGGAGCTGTTTTTT. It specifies CASSLRTLRNTGELFF.

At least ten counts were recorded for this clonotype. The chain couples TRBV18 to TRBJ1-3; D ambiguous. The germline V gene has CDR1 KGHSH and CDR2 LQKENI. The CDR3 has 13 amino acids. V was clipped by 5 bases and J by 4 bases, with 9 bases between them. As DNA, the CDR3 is TGTGCCAGCTCAGGAGACTTCGGAAACACCATATATTTT. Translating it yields CASSGDFGNTIYF.

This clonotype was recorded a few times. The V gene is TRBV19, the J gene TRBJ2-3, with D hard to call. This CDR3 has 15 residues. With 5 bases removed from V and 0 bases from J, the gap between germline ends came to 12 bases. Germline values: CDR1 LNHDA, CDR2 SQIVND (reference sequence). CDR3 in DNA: TGTGCCAGTAGTCCAGAGGTTAGGAGCACAGATACGCAGTATTTT. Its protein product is CASSPEVRSTDTQYF.

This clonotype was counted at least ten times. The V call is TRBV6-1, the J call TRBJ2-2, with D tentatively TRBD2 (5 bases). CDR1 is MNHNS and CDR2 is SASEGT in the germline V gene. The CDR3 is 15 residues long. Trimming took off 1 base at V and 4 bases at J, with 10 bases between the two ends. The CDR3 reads CASSEVPRGTGELFF. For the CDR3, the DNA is TGTGCCAGCAGTGAAGTCCCCCGGGGCACCGGGGAGCTGTTTTTT.

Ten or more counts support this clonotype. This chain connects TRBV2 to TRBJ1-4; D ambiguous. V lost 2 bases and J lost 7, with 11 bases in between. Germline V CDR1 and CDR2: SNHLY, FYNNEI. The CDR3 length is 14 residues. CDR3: CASSEKDRGEKLFF. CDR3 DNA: TGTGCCAGCAGTGAAAAGGATAGAGGTGAAAAACTGTTTTTT.

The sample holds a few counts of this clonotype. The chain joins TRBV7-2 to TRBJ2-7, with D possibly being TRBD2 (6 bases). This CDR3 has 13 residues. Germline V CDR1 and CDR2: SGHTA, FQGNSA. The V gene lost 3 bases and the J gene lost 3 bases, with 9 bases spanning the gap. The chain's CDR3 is CASSLGLHYEQYF. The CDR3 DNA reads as TGTGCCAGCAGCTTGGGACTGCACTACGAGCAGTACTTC.

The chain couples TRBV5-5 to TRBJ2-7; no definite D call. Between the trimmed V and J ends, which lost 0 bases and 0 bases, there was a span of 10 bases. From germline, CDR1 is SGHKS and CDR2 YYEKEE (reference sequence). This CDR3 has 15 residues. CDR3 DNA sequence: TGTGCCAGCAGCTTGGAGGCCAGGAGCTCCTACGAGCAGTACTTC. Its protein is CASSLEARSSYEQYF.

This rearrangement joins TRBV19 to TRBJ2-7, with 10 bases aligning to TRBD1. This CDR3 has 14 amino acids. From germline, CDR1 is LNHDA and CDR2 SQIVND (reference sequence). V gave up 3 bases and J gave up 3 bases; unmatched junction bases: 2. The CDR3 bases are TGTGCCAGTAGTATCGGGACAGGGGACTACGAGCAGTACTTC. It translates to CASSIGTGDYEQYF.

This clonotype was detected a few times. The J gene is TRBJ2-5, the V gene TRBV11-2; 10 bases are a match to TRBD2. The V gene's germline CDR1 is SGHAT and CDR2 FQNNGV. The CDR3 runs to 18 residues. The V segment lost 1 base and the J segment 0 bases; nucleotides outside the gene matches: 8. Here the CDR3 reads CASSLGELAGYYQETQYF. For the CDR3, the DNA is TGTGCCAGCAGCTTAGGAGAACTAGCGGGGTACTACCAAGAGACCCAGTACTTC.

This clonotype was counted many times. The CDR3 sequence is CASSLKGQGTSGRPYEQYF. CDR3 nucleotides: TGTGCCAGCAGCTTAAAGGGACAGGGGACTAGCGGGAGGCCCTACGAGCAGTACTTC. The rearrangement uses TRBV7-2 and TRBJ2-7, with 15 bases matching TRBD2. Germline V gives CDR1 SGHTA, CDR2 FQGNSA. J lost 2 bases, V lost 2 bases, and 10 bases had no gene match. The CDR3 contains 19 residues.

As DNA, the CDR3 is TGTGCCACCAGTGATGCGACTAGCGGGAGCGACAATGAGCAGTTCTTC. It specifies CATSDATSGSDNEQFF. This rearrangement joins TRBV24-1 to TRBJ2-1; 12 bases match TRBD2. The germline V gene encodes CDR1 KGHDR and CDR2 SFDVKD. The junction had 4 bases not matched to a gene; V was cut back by 3 bases and J by 5 bases. The CDR3 spans 16 residues.

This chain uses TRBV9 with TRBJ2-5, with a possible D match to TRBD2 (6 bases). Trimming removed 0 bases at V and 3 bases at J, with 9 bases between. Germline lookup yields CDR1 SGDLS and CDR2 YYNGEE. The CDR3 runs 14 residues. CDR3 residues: CASSVAASEETQYF. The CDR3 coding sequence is TGTGCCAGCAGCGTAGCGGCTAGCGAAGAGACCCAGTACTTC.